The 22 T cell receptor beta chains below all came from one sample that was sequenced in a study of control samples from healthy donors and cancer patients. Sequenced by immunoSEQ multiplex PCR; TCRdb stores in-frame clones only, minus some. The sample records fewer than 200,000 clones, 93% being singletons. The specimen was blood. The receptors come from a woman aged 55-69 years in good health.

The chain uses TRBV18 and TRBJ1-6; no clear D gene. Trimming pared 3 bases from V and 9 bases from J, leaving 15 bases between. The CDR3 is made up of 15 amino acids. The germline V gene encodes CDR1 KGHSH and CDR2 LQKENI. The CDR3 DNA follows: TGTGCCAGCTCACCCGAGGGTGCGTCTGGTTCACCCCTCCACTTT. Translation gives CASSPEGASGSPLHF.

Only one count was recorded for this clone. The rearrangement joins TRBV7-9 to TRBJ2-7, with 10 bases identical to TRBD2. Germline loops: CDR1 SEHNR, CDR2 FQNEAQ (reference sequence). V lost 3 bases, J lost 0 bases, and 2 bases stayed unmatched. The CDR3 consists of 15 residues. The CDR3 protein is CASSFSGGPSYEQYF. The DNA of the CDR3 is TGTGCCAGCAGCTTTAGCGGGGGGCCCTCCTACGAGCAGTACTTC.

This clone was found a few times. V and J are TRBV19 and TRBJ1-1; D perhaps matches TRBD1 (6 bases). The CDR3 is made up of 14 amino acids. V was cut by 8 bases and J by 0 bases, with 13 bases left in between. Per germline, CDR1 LNHDA and CDR2 SQIVND (reference sequence). The CDR3 sequence is CASDAGVLNTEAFF. The CDR3 nucleotides read TGTGCCAGTGACGCAGGGGTCTTGAACACTGAAGCTTTCTTT. Drawing the rest from reference TRBV19 and TRBJ1-1, the complete variable domain is DGGITQSPKYLFRKEGQNVTLSCEQNLNHDAMYWYRQDPGQGLRLIYYSQIVNDFQKGDIAEGYSVSREKKESFPLTVTSAQKNPTAFYLCASDAGVLNTEAFFGQGTRLTVV.

J is TRBJ1-2 and V is TRBV10-3, with 7 bases that match TRBD1. The CDR3 runs 14 residues. Germline V gene lookup returns CDR1 ENHRY and CDR2 SYGVKD. The trim removed 4 bases at V and 4 bases at J, leaving 6 bases unmatched. The CDR3 sequence is CAISVEGATYGYTF. DNA for the CDR3: TGTGCCATCAGTGTAGAGGGGGCTACCTATGGCTACACCTTC.

This chain connects TRBV25-1 to TRBJ2-7, with D possibly TRBD1 on 5 matching bases. This CDR3 is built from 13 residues. In germline, CDR1 is MGHDK, CDR2 SYGVNS. Trimming removed 3 bases from V and 1 base from J, with 7 bases in between. CDR3 DNA sequence: TGTGCCAGCAGTGAGGGGCATTCCTACGAGCAGTACTTC. Protein sequence: CASSEGHSYEQYF.

The chain couples TRBV10-3 to TRBJ2-1; unclear D gene. The CDR3 length is 13 residues. The V end lost 0 bases, the J end lost 8 bases, and 8 bases lay between the germline ends. CDR1 and CDR2 (germline): ENHRY, SYGVKD. In DNA, the CDR3 is TGTGCCATCAGTGAGTCGGTTTACGATGAGCAGTTCTTC. Translated: CAISESVYDEQFF.

The chain carries TRBV30 and TRBJ1-1; tentative D call: TRBD1 (6 bases). CDR1 and CDR2 (germline): GTSNPN, SVGIG (reference sequence). The CDR3 is 14 amino acids. The V and J ends lost 4 bases and 3 bases respectively, with 15 bases between them. The CDR3 loop reads CAWTNRVGYTEAFF. The CDR3 DNA follows: TGTGCCTGGACCAACAGGGTGGGTTACACTGAAGCTTTCTTT. The full variable domain, completed using reference TRBV30 and TRBJ1-1, is SQTIHQWPATLVQPVGSPLSLECTVEGTSNPNLYWYRQAAGRGLQLLFYSVGIGQISSEVPQNLSASRPQDRQFILSSKKLLLSDSGFYLCAWTNRVGYTEAFFGQGTRLTVV.

This rearrangement joins TRBV21-1 to TRBJ2-3; TRBD1, the table's D call, lacks a check against the DNA. TRBV21-1 represents a pseudogene. The CDR3 extends over 15 amino acids. Here the CDR3 DNA reads TGTGCCAGCATCACAGGAGACCTGTGCACAGATACGCAGTATTTT. Protein product: CASITGDLCTDTQYF.

The chain couples TRBV5-6 to TRBJ2-3; D might be TRBD2 (7 bases). With 4 bases removed from V and 2 bases from J, the gap between germline ends came to 20 bases. Germline V gene data show CDR1 as SGHDT and CDR2 as YYEEEE. There are 17 residues in the CDR3. CDR3 sequence reads: CASSLRGDAGATDTQYF. As DNA, the CDR3 is TGTGCCAGCAGCCTAAGGGGCGACGCGGGGGCCACAGATACGCAGTATTTT.

This clone was counted between two and nine times. The chain links TRBV6-5 to TRBJ1-1; D call uncertain. V lost 6 bases and J lost 6, with 14 bases in between. The CDR3 extends over 13 amino acids. The germline V gene has CDR1 MNHEY and CDR2 SVGAGI. The CDR3 spells CASSAWEDAEAFF. The CDR3 bases are TGTGCCAGCAGCGCGTGGGAGGATGCTGAAGCTTTCTTT.

This sequence joins TRBV18 and TRBJ2-7; D unclear. Per germline, CDR1 KGHSH and CDR2 LQKENI. The CDR3 is 14 residues long. V lost 3 bases, J lost 2 bases, and 11 bases lay in between. The CDR3 protein is CASSPGRTPYEQYF. The CDR3 nucleotides are TGTGCCAGCTCACCGGGCAGGACGCCCTACGAGCAGTACTTC.

CDR3 DNA sequence: TGTGCCATCAGTGACGGCGAATTTAACTATGGCTACACCTTC. Protein product: CAISDGEFNYGYTF. The chain is built from TRBV10-3 and TRBJ1-2; D gene unclear. CDR3 length: 14 residues. V dropped 3 bases and J dropped 1 base, with 9 bases sitting between them. The germline CDR1 and CDR2 sequences are ENHRY and SYGVKD.

This rearrangement joins TRBV7-2 to TRBJ2-5, with TRBD1 as a possible D gene (5 bases). This CDR3 spans 14 amino acids. Germline CDR1 reads SGHTA; CDR2 reads FQGNSA. Trimming took off 5 bases at V and 4 bases at J, with 14 bases between the two ends. The CDR3 loop reads CASSPPGWGETQYF. The CDR3 DNA is TGTGCCAGCAGCCCCCCAGGGTGGGGAGAGACCCAGTACTTC.

This chain uses TRBV5-1 with TRBJ1-1, with 9 bases that match TRBD1. V shed 2 bases and J 1 base; nucleotides not matched to a gene: 6. The CDR3 runs 16 residues. Germline V gene lookup returns CDR1 SGHRS and CDR2 YFSETQ. Here the CDR3 DNA reads TGCGCCAGCAGCTTTATGACAGGGGGAAGGAACACTGAAGCTTTCTTT. As protein: CASSFMTGGRNTEAFF.

J is TRBJ2-3 and V is TRBV3-1 (or the pseudogene TRBV3-2), with 7 positions matching TRBD1. This CDR3 has 15 residues. CDR1 and CDR2 (germline): LGHDT, YNNKEL (reference sequence). J gave up 4 bases and V 4 bases, and 8 bases lay outside the gene matches. For the CDR3, the DNA is TGTGCCAGCAGCCCTAGGGCGACAGGGTCAGATACGCAGTATTTT. This gives the protein CASSPRATGSDTQYF.

The chain uses TRBV7-2 and TRBJ1-3; D is uncertain. This CDR3 contains 12 residues. The V and J ends lost 1 base and 5 bases respectively, with 3 bases between them. The germline CDR1 and CDR2 sequences are SGHTA and FQGNSA. The CDR3 region has the DNA TGTGCCAGCAGCTTAGACCGAAACACCATATATTTT. Translation: CASSLDRNTIYF.

The chain has TRBV4-1 and TRBJ2-5; 7 bases match TRBD1. The ends lost 2 bases at V and 1 base at J; junction bases unmatched: 19. This CDR3 is built from 20 residues. The germline gives CDR1 MGHRA, CDR2 YSYEKL. The CDR3 protein is CASSQRALRTGTEAQETQYF. The CDR3 DNA sequence: TGCGCCAGCAGCCAAAGAGCCCTGAGAACCGGGACAGAAGCCCAAGAGACCCAGTACTTC.

This rearrangement joins TRBV6-5 to TRBJ1-5, with D unclear. The CDR3 contains 15 residues. CDR1 is MNHEY and CDR2 is SVGAGI in the germline V gene. V lost 0 bases, J lost 3 bases, and 9 bases lay in between. The CDR3 DNA sequence: TGTGCCAGCAGTTACTCGCCAGACCTCAATCAGCCCCAGCATTTT. It encodes CASSYSPDLNQPQHF.

J is TRBJ1-1 and V is TRBV5-6, with D possibly being TRBD1 (6 bases). The germline CDR1 and CDR2 sequences are SGHDT and YYEEEE. This CDR3 region has 16 residues. V lost 0 bases, J lost 3 bases, and 15 bases lay in between. This chain's CDR3 is CASSLGGGTIYTEAFF. CDR3 sequence (DNA): TGTGCCAGCAGCTTGGGAGGGGGAACGATCTACACTGAAGCTTTCTTT.

The rearrangement uses TRBV9 and TRBJ1-2, with D perhaps matching TRBD1 (5 bases). This CDR3 spans 17 amino acids. The germline gives CDR1 SGDLS, CDR2 YYNGEE. V dropped 0 bases and J dropped 0 bases, with 15 bases sitting between them. CDR3 DNA: TGTGCCAGCAGCGTAGGGGGTTATGGGGGAACTAACTATGGCTACACCTTC. It translates to CASSVGGYGGTNYGYTF.

The rearrangement uses TRBV10-2 and TRBJ1-1, with D tentatively TRBD1 (6 bases). The CDR3 has 15 amino acids. Germline values: CDR1 WSHSY, CDR2 SAAADI. With 9 bases removed from V and 3 bases from J, the gap between germline ends came to 20 bases. Here the CDR3 reads CASRARGGPDTEAFF. DNA for the CDR3: TGCGCCAGTCGGGCAAGAGGGGGGCCGGACACTGAAGCTTTCTTT.

J is TRBJ1-1 and V is TRBV6-5, with a tentative D call TRBD1 (6 bases). The CDR3 covers 15 residues. Per the germline V gene, CDR1 is MNHEY and CDR2 is SVGAGI. V dropped 5 bases and J dropped 0 bases, with 13 bases sitting between them. In nucleotides, the CDR3 is TGTGCCAGCAGTACGGGGGGCGCGTTGAACACTGAAGCTTTCTTT. Its translation is CASSTGGALNTEAFF.